The 15 T cell receptor beta chains below were found in one sample sequenced in a study of human T cells and chemical hapten exposure. TCRdb reprocessed the RACE reads with MiXCR, giving one entry per CDR3 protein. This sample carries 350,000 to 400,000 distinct CDR3 sequences, around 6% of them seen once, and the ten largest clones take 5% to 6%. This sample's time point: patch test 2, 6 weeks after DPC sensitization. The treatment: therapeutic diphenylcyclopropenone sensitization with weekly scalp DPC. The sequencing used whole blood, collected in connection with sensitization to the hapten diphenylcyclopropenone (DPC). The receptors come from a woman younger than 35 with alopecia areata. Some clones in this sample may be carry-over from other donors' samples.

This clonotype showed up many times. The rearrangement joins TRBV4-2 to TRBJ2-2, with D unclear. The germline V and J ends were trimmed by 2 bases and 0 bases, with 10 bases remaining between them. This CDR3 comprises 16 residues. Germline CDR1 and CDR2: LGHNA and YNFKEQ. The CDR3 region is CASSQFYLANTGELFF. CDR3 in DNA: TGTGCCAGCAGCCAATTCTATCTGGCGAACACCGGGGAGCTGTTTTTT.

The J gene is TRBJ1-4, the V gene TRBV11-1; 9 bases are shared with TRBD1. Per germline, CDR1 SGHAT and CDR2 FQDESV (reference sequence). The CDR3 is 20 amino acids. The junction had 15 bases not matched to a gene; V was cut back by 2 bases and J by 2 bases. The CDR3 DNA is TGTGCCAGCAGCTTATACCTGGGACAGGGAAGTCCCTCGACTAATGAAAAACTGTTTTTT. It codes for CASSLYLGQGSPSTNEKLFF.

This clonotype was counted ten times or more. The chain joins TRBV10-3 to TRBJ1-3; the match to TRBD1 covers 8 bases. Losses at the gene ends were 8 bases for V and 0 bases for J; bases not matched to a gene: 9. Germline V gene data show CDR1 as ENHRY and CDR2 as SYGVKD. The CDR3 is made up of 16 amino acids. CDR3 loop: CAIATPGQVSGNTIYF. The CDR3 DNA reads TGTGCCATCGCTACCCCGGGACAGGTCTCTGGAAACACCATATATTTT.

This clonotype was recorded many times. CDR3 residues: CASSNRGSYNSPLHF. As DNA, the CDR3 is TGTGCCAGCAGTAACAGGGGTTCCTATAATTCACCCCTCCACTTT. The chain employs TRBV27 and TRBJ1-6; the match to TRBD1 covers 7 bases. Germline assignment: CDR1 MNHEY and CDR2 SMNVEV (reference sequence). V dropped 5 bases and J dropped 1; count of bases not matched to a gene: 2. This CDR3 has 15 amino acids.

This clonotype was found a few times. This may be a read error, as it is one base from a much larger clone. V is TRBV7-9 and J is TRBJ1-2; no firm D call. The CDR3 totals 13 residues. V lost 2 bases and J 4 bases, leaving 8 bases between the germline ends. Germline V lookup: CDR1 SEHNR, CDR2 FQNEAQ (reference sequence). The CDR3 sequence is CASSLLGFYGYTF. DNA for the CDR3: TGTGCCAGCAGCTTATTAGGATTCTATGGCTACACCTTC.

V is TRBV20-1 and J is TRBJ2-3; 7 bases are shared with TRBD1. The CDR3 is 14 residues long. CDR1 DFQATT and CDR2 SNEGSKA come from the germline V gene (reference sequence). After removal of 0 bases from V and 2 bases from J, the junction contained 2 bases not matched to a gene. The CDR3 nucleotides are TGCAGTGCTAGAGAGACAGGGAACACAGATACGCAGTATTTT. This sequence encodes CSARETGNTDTQYF.

This clonotype was seen many times. V is TRBV6-1 and J is TRBJ1-4; 10 bases are a match to TRBD1. Germline assignment: CDR1 MNHNS and CDR2 SASEGT. V lost 11 bases to trimming and J lost 5 bases; unmatched junction nucleotides: 11. The CDR3 contains 15 residues. The DNA for the CDR3 is TGTGCCTGCACAAGACCGGGACAGGGGAATGAAAAACTGTTTTTT. Translating gives CACTRPGQGNEKLFF.

At least ten counts were recorded for this clonotype. The J gene is TRBJ1-4, the V gene TRBV4-3; no clear D. V lost 5 bases and J 7 bases, leaving 11 bases between the germline ends. The CDR3 extends over 13 amino acids. Germline-derived CDR1 and CDR2 are LGHNA and YSLEER. In DNA, the CDR3 is TGCGCCAGCAGCGAAGTAGTGCGTGAAAAACTGTTTTTT. As protein: CASSEVVREKLFF.

This clonotype has a handful of counts. The rearrangement uses TRBV7-2 and TRBJ2-3; D gene unclear. Trimming left V 2 bases short and J 7 bases short, with 4 bases between. This CDR3 is built from 11 residues. Germline V gene sequence: CDR1 SGHTA, CDR2 FQGNSA. The DNA of the CDR3 is TGTGCCAGCAGCTTAACCAATACGCAGTATTTT. Translated, it gives CASSLTNTQYF.

V gene TRBV2 combines with J gene TRBJ2-3, with D perhaps TRBD1 (5 bases). This CDR3 contains 13 residues. The germline V gene encodes CDR1 SNHLY and CDR2 FYNNEI. V shed 8 bases and J shed 2 bases, with 11 bases lying between them. CDR3 sequence: CASLTDYTDTQYF. For the CDR3, the DNA is TGTGCCAGCCTGACAGATTACACAGATACGCAGTATTTT.

This chain links TRBV28 with TRBJ1-2; 8 bases map to TRBD1. CDR1 MDHEN and CDR2 SYDVKM come from the germline V gene. V shed 6 bases and J 1 base; nucleotides not matched to a gene: 7. CDR3 size: 15 residues. CDR3 sequence: CASSWTGKSNYGYTF. The CDR3 DNA reads as TGTGCCAGCAGCTGGACAGGGAAAAGTAACTATGGCTACACCTTC.

This clonotype was seen at least ten times. This chain uses TRBV25-1 with TRBJ1-5, with D unresolved. This CDR3 has 14 residues. Between the trimmed V and J ends, which lost 3 bases and 11 bases, there was a span of 17 bases. Germline-derived CDR1 and CDR2 are MGHDK and SYGVNS. This CDR3 is CASSDSARLESQHF. The CDR3 bases are TGTGCCAGCAGTGACTCCGCCCGTCTTGAGTCCCAGCATTTT.

A few counts support this clonotype. J is TRBJ2-5 and V is TRBV5-1; 7 bases agree with TRBD2. The V segment lost 5 bases and the J segment 3 bases; nucleotides outside the gene matches: 4. The CDR3 has 13 residues. Germline lookup yields CDR1 SGHRS and CDR2 YFSETQ. The CDR3 sequence is CASSVGGKETQYF. CDR3 DNA: TGCGCCAGCAGTGTGGGGGGGAAAGAGACCCAGTACTTC.

With regard to this clonotype: A read error may be the cause here, since a much bigger clone is one base away. This chain uses TRBV4-1 with TRBJ2-3; D is possibly TRBD1 (6 bases). Germline-derived CDR1 and CDR2 are MGHRA and YSYEKL. The CDR3 spans 15 residues. Here the CDR3 reads CASNQEGVVTDTQYF. The CDR3 DNA sequence: TGCGCCAGCAACCAAGAGGGGGTAGTGACAGATACGCAGTATTTT.

The chain combines TRBV28 with TRBJ2-7; D uncertain. V lost 2 bases and J lost 2, with 10 bases in between. The germline CDR1 and CDR2 sequences are MDHEN and SYDVKM. This CDR3 spans 14 amino acids. Here the CDR3 reads CASSLQTAPYEQYF. CDR3 DNA sequence: TGTGCCAGCAGTTTACAAACAGCCCCCTACGAGCAGTACTTC.